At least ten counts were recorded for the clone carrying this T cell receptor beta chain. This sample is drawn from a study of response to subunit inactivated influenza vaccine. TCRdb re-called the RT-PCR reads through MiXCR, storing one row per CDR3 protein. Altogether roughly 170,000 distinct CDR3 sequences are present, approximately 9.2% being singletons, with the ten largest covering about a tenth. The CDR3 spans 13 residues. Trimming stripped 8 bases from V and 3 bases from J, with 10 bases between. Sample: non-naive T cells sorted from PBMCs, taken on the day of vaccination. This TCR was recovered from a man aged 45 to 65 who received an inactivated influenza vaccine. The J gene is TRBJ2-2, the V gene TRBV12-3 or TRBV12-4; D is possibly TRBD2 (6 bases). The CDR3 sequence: CASGGTYTGELFF. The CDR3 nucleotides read TGTGCCAGCGGCGGGACTTACACCGGGGAGCTGTTTTTT.